One sample yielded the 10 T cell receptor beta chains listed below, sequenced in a study of T-cell memory formation after mild COVID-19. TCRdb re-called the 5' RACE reads with MiXCR, one entry per CDR3 protein. This sample yields roughly 220,000 distinct CDR3 sequences, of which 9% to 10% are seen a single time; 3% to 4.5% belongs to the top ten. The sequenced material came from PBMCs or a T cell subset sorted from them (not recorded which). These receptors all come from a man between 18 and 35 years old who had mild COVID-19 (a few samples of this study predate the infection). Cell type and time point are not known.

This clonotype has ten or more counts. For the CDR3, the DNA is TGTGCCAGCACGTCAGCTGGAAACACCATATATTTT. Encoded protein: CASTSAGNTIYF. This chain links TRBV6-5 with TRBJ1-3; no clear D gene. Trimming took 7 bases from V and 2 from J, leaving 6 bases between them. This CDR3 region has 12 residues. CDR1 is MNHEY, CDR2 SVGAGI, per germline.

This chain joins TRBV6-1 and TRBJ2-4; unclear D gene. V gave up 4 bases and J gave up 0 bases, with 13 bases separating them. This CDR3 has 16 amino acids. In germline, CDR1 is MNHNS, CDR2 SASEGT. DNA for the CDR3: TGTGCCAGCAGTGTCAGACCCGGCCTAGCCAAAAACATTCAGTACTTC. Protein sequence: CASSVRPGLAKNIQYF.

The chain has TRBV5-6 and TRBJ2-3; TRBD1 might be the D (5 bases). The CDR3 sequence is 12 residues long. CDR1 SGHDT and CDR2 YYEEEE come from the germline V gene. V gave up 4 bases and J gave up 5 bases, with 8 bases separating them. CDR3 in amino acids: CASSGRGDTQYF. In DNA, the CDR3 is TGTGCCAGCAGCGGAAGGGGAGATACGCAGTATTTT.

V is TRBV20-1 and J is TRBJ1-3; D is unclear. Germline CDR1 reads DFQATT; CDR2 reads SNEGSKA (reference sequence). The ends were cut back, 0 bases at V and 7 bases at J, with 7 bases in the middle. The length of the CDR3 is 12 residues. In nucleotides, the CDR3 is TGCAGTGCTAGAGATAATCCCAACACCATATATTTT. Protein: CSARDNPNTIYF.

This clonotype was seen many times. This sequence joins TRBV19 and TRBJ2-7; TRBD2 matches 9 bases. Trimming removed 6 bases from V and 2 bases from J; junction bases left unmatched: 5. Per the germline V gene, CDR1 is LNHDA and CDR2 is SQIVND (reference sequence). The length of the CDR3 is 14 residues. The CDR3 region is CASSTSGSPYEQYF. CDR3 DNA sequence: TGTGCCAGTAGCACTAGCGGGTCTCCCTACGAGCAGTACTTC.

This clonotype turned up a few times. The chain recombines TRBV11-1 with TRBJ2-3, with 10 bases identical to TRBD1. J was trimmed by 4 bases and V by 2 bases; bases with no gene match: 6. CDR1 and CDR2 from the germline V gene are SGHAT and FQDESV (reference sequence). The CDR3 covers 16 residues. The CDR3 here is CASSLRSGTGADTQYF. In DNA, the CDR3 is TGTGCCAGCAGCTTACGGTCCGGGACAGGGGCAGATACGCAGTATTTT.

This clonotype was counted a few times. The chain has TRBV7-3 and TRBJ2-5, with unresolved D. Trimming took off 0 bases at V and 3 bases at J, with 5 bases between the two ends. Germline V gives CDR1 SGHTA, CDR2 FQGTGA. The CDR3 totals 13 residues. The CDR3 sequence: CASSLTKKETQYF. As DNA, the CDR3 is TGTGCCAGCAGCTTAACGAAGAAAGAGACCCAGTACTTC. Filled out from reference TRBV7-3 and TRBJ2-5, the complete variable domain reads GAGVSQTPSNKVTEKGKYVELRCDPISGHTALYWYRQSLGQGPEFLIYFQGTGAADDSGLPNDRFFAVRPEGSVSTLKIQRTERGDSAVYLCASSLTKKETQYFGPGTRLLVL.

The V call is TRBV20-1, the J call TRBJ1-5; possible D gene TRBD1, 6 bases. The CDR3 extends over 13 amino acids. The V gene lost 3 bases and the J gene lost 5 bases, with 11 bases spanning the gap. The germline CDR1 and CDR2 sequences are DFQATT and SNEGSKA (reference sequence). CDR3 DNA sequence: TGCAGTGCTAGGCCGGACAGAGATCAGCCCCAGCATTTT. This translates into CSARPDRDQPQHF.

The V gene is TRBV29-1, the J gene TRBJ1-5, with D possibly TRBD1 on 5 matching bases. Trimming removed 0 bases at V and 3 bases at J, with 18 bases between. Per germline, CDR1 SQVTM and CDR2 ANQGSEA. This CDR3 is built from 17 residues. The CDR3 reads CSVEDGGAPPLNQPQHF. In DNA, the CDR3 is TGCAGCGTTGAAGATGGCGGGGCCCCTCCACTCAATCAGCCCCAGCATTTT.

The sample holds a few counts of this clonotype. The genes are TRBV5-5 and TRBJ2-2; D is undetermined. The CDR3 consists of 15 residues. Trimming removed 4 bases at V and 2 bases at J, with 12 bases between. Per germline, CDR1 SGHKS and CDR2 YYEKEE (reference sequence). DNA of the CDR3: TGTGCCAGCAGCGCCACCCGGGCAAACACCGGGGAGCTGTTTTTT. The encoded protein is CASSATRANTGELFF.